A single sample is the source of the 31 T cell receptor beta chains below, sequenced in a study of T cell responses to AZD1222 COVID-19 vaccine. Some clones are missing from TCRdb's copy, which holds only in-frame ones; the method was immunoSEQ multiplex PCR. The sample has 250,000 to 300,000 clones; 94% are singletons. Sequences were derived from peripheral blood, sampled 28 days after the second AZD1222 dose. Receptors originate from an adult who received the AZD1222 COVID-19 vaccine.

This rearrangement joins TRBV6-2 or TRBV6-3 to TRBJ1-2; unclear D gene. From germline, CDR1 is MNHEY and CDR2 SVGEGT. The CDR3 runs 13 residues. V gave up 2 bases and J gave up 8 bases, with 12 bases separating them. The CDR3: CASSYLSAQGYTF. CDR3 nucleotide sequence: TGTGCCAGCAGTTACCTGTCCGCTCAGGGCTACACCTTC.

This sequence joins TRBV7-8 and TRBJ2-4; 8 bases map to TRBD1. The CDR3 extends over 16 amino acids. Germline V gives CDR1 SGHVS, CDR2 FQNEAQ. Trimming at V came to 5 bases and at J to 1 base, leaving 7 bases not matched to a gene. This CDR3 is CASSKTGVVAKNIQYF. The CDR3 nucleotides read TGTGCCAGCAGCAAGACAGGGGTCGTCGCCAAAAACATTCAGTACTTC.

The rearrangement uses TRBV15 and TRBJ1-3, with 7 nucleotides matching TRBD1. This CDR3 has 13 residues. With V trimmed by 2 bases and J by 10 bases, 5 bases remained unmatched. Germline CDR1 LNHNV, CDR2 YYDKDF (reference sequence). The CDR3 nucleotides read TGTGCCACCAGCAGACCTGACAGGGTGACCATATATTTT. Translation: CATSRPDRVTIYF.

The chain carries TRBV4-2 and TRBJ2-1, with D perhaps being TRBD1 or TRBD2 (5 bases each). Germline CDR1 is LGHNA and CDR2 is YNFKEQ. The V end was cut by 0 bases, the J end by 3 bases, with 15 bases between. This CDR3 is 17 amino acids long. DNA of the CDR3: TGTGCCAGCAGCCAAGATCCGGGACCCTCCAGCTACAATGAGCAGTTCTTC. It yields the protein CASSQDPGPSSYNEQFF.

The chain carries TRBV2 and TRBJ2-7; weak D call: TRBD2 (7 bases). Germline loops: CDR1 SNHLY, CDR2 FYNNEI. The CDR3 extends over 15 amino acids. The V end was cut by 5 bases, the J end by 4 bases, with 18 bases between. CDR3 in DNA: TGTGCCAGCAGTACCTCGGGGGGCGCGGGATACGAGCAGTACTTC. It specifies CASSTSGGAGYEQYF.

The CDR3: CAISEGTFQRRTDTQYF. CDR3 nucleotides: TGTGCCATCAGTGAGGGGACCTTCCAGCGCCGCACAGATACGCAGTATTTT. The rearrangement links TRBV10-3 to TRBJ2-3; D is possibly TRBD1 or TRBD2 (5 bases each). The CDR3 loop spans 17 amino acids. Trimming cost V 2 bases and J 1 base, with 16 bases left between them. Germline V gene lookup returns CDR1 ENHRY and CDR2 SYGVKD.

The chain joins TRBV7-6 to TRBJ1-6, with unresolved D. This CDR3 comprises 14 residues. V dropped 5 bases and J dropped 7 bases, with 12 bases sitting between them. The germline CDR1 and CDR2 sequences are SGHVS and FNYEAQ. CDR3 residues: CASSDASINSPLHF. The CDR3 DNA is TGTGCCAGCAGCGACGCTTCTATCAATTCACCCCTCCACTTT.

The V and J genes are TRBV6-2 or TRBV6-3 and TRBJ2-1; D perhaps matches TRBD1 (5 bases). This CDR3 is 12 amino acids long. V lost 5 bases and J 10 bases, leaving 12 bases between the germline ends. Germline V lookup: CDR1 MNHEY, CDR2 SVGEGT. The CDR3: CASSQGSGEQFF. CDR3 sequence (DNA): TGTGCCAGCAGTCAGGGTTCCGGAGAGCAGTTCTTC.

This rearrangement joins TRBV3-1 (or the pseudogene TRBV3-2) to TRBJ2-3, with TRBD1 matching over 7 bases. Per germline, CDR1 LGHDT and CDR2 YNNKEL (reference sequence). V lost 4 bases and J lost 2; bases outside the gene matches: 15. The CDR3 contains 18 residues. Written as DNA, the CDR3 is TGTGCCAGCAGCCTAAGAAGACAGGGTTTGGGCCCCACAGATACGCAGTATTTT. Translated, it gives CASSLRRQGLGPTDTQYF.

The J gene is TRBJ1-2, the V gene TRBV6-5; the D gene is possibly TRBD1 (6 bases). Germline loops: CDR1 MNHEY, CDR2 SVGAGI. The CDR3 sequence is 13 residues long. Trimming removed 5 bases at V and 7 bases at J, with 14 bases between. The CDR3 protein is CASSLNRVGGYTF. As DNA, the CDR3 is TGTGCCAGCAGTCTAAACAGGGTCGGTGGCTACACCTTC.

The chain links TRBV9 to TRBJ2-6; D call uncertain. This CDR3 has 14 residues. In germline, CDR1 is SGDLS, CDR2 YYNGEE. Deletions cut 4 bases from V and 2 bases from J, with 7 bases between. CDR3 in amino acids: CASSHYTGANVLTF. For the CDR3, the DNA is TGTGCCAGCAGCCACTATACTGGGGCCAACGTCCTGACTTTC.

This clone was recorded once. Other DNA sequences from this sample encode an identical CDR3 as well. The V and J genes are TRBV6-2 or TRBV6-3 and TRBJ2-7; D is unclear. The CDR3 has 11 amino acids. Germline V lookup: CDR1 MNHEY, CDR2 SVGEGT. V was trimmed by 0 bases and J by 6 bases, leaving 3 bases between them. The CDR3 coding sequence is TGTGCCAGCAGTTACTCGAGCGAGCAGTACTTC. The encoded protein is CASSYSSEQYF.

This chain joins TRBV19 and TRBJ2-7; D is possibly TRBD1 (5 bases). The germline V gene encodes CDR1 LNHDA and CDR2 SQIVND (reference sequence). The germline V and J ends were trimmed by 10 bases and 1 base, with 11 bases remaining between them. The CDR3 totals 12 residues. This CDR3 reads CATRGQSYEQYF. As DNA, the CDR3 is TGTGCCACACGCGGACAATCCTACGAGCAGTACTTC.

The chain couples TRBV18 to TRBJ1-2; no clear D. The V gene's germline CDR1 is KGHSH and CDR2 LQKENI. The CDR3 loop spans 13 amino acids. Trimming pared 6 bases from V and 5 bases from J, leaving 13 bases between. In nucleotides, the CDR3 is TGTGCCAGCTCCCTTCCGGGTCATTATGGCTACACCTTC. It yields the protein CASSLPGHYGYTF.

This clone occurred once. The V gene is TRBV2, the J gene TRBJ2-5; maybe TRBD1 (6 bases). The CDR3 is 14 residues long. Trimming removed 7 bases from V and 1 base from J, with 13 bases in between. Germline V lookup: CDR1 SNHLY, CDR2 FYNNEI. CDR3 protein: CASTGQGTQETQYF. DNA for the CDR3: TGTGCCAGCACGGGGCAGGGGACCCAAGAGACCCAGTACTTC.

The chain recombines TRBV4-1 with TRBJ2-7; tentative D call: TRBD2 (5 bases). V gave up 0 bases and J gave up 2 bases, with 14 bases separating them. This CDR3 region has 16 residues. Germline loops: CDR1 MGHRA, CDR2 YSYEKL. CDR3 amino acids: CASSQERTVGTYEQYF. CDR3 DNA: TGCGCCAGCAGCCAAGAGAGAACAGTCGGGACCTACGAGCAGTACTTC.

V is TRBV5-5 and J is TRBJ1-2; TRBD1 matches 7 bases. CDR1 and CDR2 (germline): SGHKS, YYEKEE (reference sequence). Germline trimming cut 2 bases from V and 2 bases from J; bases unmatched to any gene: 6. The CDR3 is made up of 15 amino acids. The CDR3 is CASSLQGITNYGYTF. The CDR3 DNA follows: TGTGCCAGCAGCTTACAGGGGATAACAAACTATGGCTACACCTTC.

The chain employs TRBV2 and TRBJ1-6; D call uncertain. The length of the CDR3 is 14 residues. The germline gives CDR1 SNHLY, CDR2 FYNNEI. V was pared by 4 bases and J by 7 bases, with 11 bases between. The DNA of the CDR3 is TGTGCCAGCAGTGCAACTAGGGTCAATTCACCCCTCCACTTT. Translating it yields CASSATRVNSPLHF. The whole variable domain, remainder taken from reference TRBV2 and TRBJ1-6, is EPEVTQTPSHQVTQMGQEVILRCVPISNHLYFYWYRQILGQKVEFLVSFYNNEISEKSEIFDDQFSVERPDGSNFTLKIRSTKLEDSAMYFCASSATRVNSPLHFGNGTRLTVT.

V usage is TRBV27 and J usage is TRBJ1-5, with TRBD1 as a possible D gene (6 bases). Trimming stripped 5 bases from V and 6 bases from J, with 14 bases between. The CDR3 totals 14 residues. The germline V gene has CDR1 MNHEY and CDR2 SMNVEV (reference sequence). DNA of the CDR3: TGTGCCAGCAGTCCGGCCGGGACAATTCAGCCCCAGCATTTT. It is translated as CASSPAGTIQPQHF.

The genes are TRBV11-2 and TRBJ2-7; no firm D call. The germline V gene encodes CDR1 SGHAT and CDR2 FQNNGV. Trimming stripped 4 bases from V and 4 bases from J, with 11 bases between. This CDR3 comprises 13 residues. For the CDR3, the DNA is TGTGCCAGCAGCTATTTTTGGCGTTACGAGCAGTACTTC. It yields the protein CASSYFWRYEQYF.

The chain has TRBV5-1 and TRBJ2-3, with TRBD1 matching over 7 bases. The CDR3 runs to 15 residues. Germline CDR1 is SGHRS and CDR2 is YFSETQ. Trimming cost V 7 bases and J 4 bases; bases outside gene matches: 12. CDR3 residues: CASLPTGAKADTQYF. The CDR3 nucleotides are TGCGCCAGCCTCCCCACAGGGGCGAAGGCAGATACGCAGTATTTT.

The chain is built from TRBV5-6 and TRBJ2-4; 9 bases fit TRBD2. The CDR3 contains 15 residues. Germline V gene data show CDR1 as SGHDT and CDR2 as YYEEEE. V lost 3 bases, J lost 8 bases, and 9 bases stayed unmatched. CDR3 sequence reads: CASSSPGLARDIQYF. DNA for the CDR3: TGTGCCAGCAGCTCTCCGGGACTAGCTAGGGACATTCAGTACTTC.

The chain recombines TRBV7-2 with TRBJ1-6; 8 nucleotides line up with TRBD1. The CDR3 runs to 14 residues. Trimming cost V 5 bases and J 10 bases; bases outside gene matches: 7. In germline, CDR1 is SGHTA, CDR2 FQGNSA. Written as DNA, the CDR3 is TGTGCCAGCAGCCTGACAGGGGCGCGATCACCCCTCCACTTT. It is translated as CASSLTGARSPLHF.

The chain carries TRBV5-1 and TRBJ1-1; D is perhaps TRBD1 (5 bases). Germline CDR1 and CDR2: SGHRS and YFSETQ. CDR3 length: 14 amino acids. The germline V and J ends were trimmed by 5 bases and 0 bases, with 11 bases remaining between them. The CDR3 spells CASRIGTMNTEAFF. CDR3 DNA sequence: TGCGCCAGCAGAATAGGGACGATGAACACTGAAGCTTTCTTT.

The chain's CDR3 is CSVRGAGEKLFF. CDR3 nucleotide sequence: TGCAGCGTTCGAGGGGCCGGTGAAAAACTGTTTTTT. The chain recombines TRBV29-1 with TRBJ1-4; perhaps TRBD1 as D (5 bases). Germline V CDR1 and CDR2: SQVTM, ANQGSEA. The V end lost 5 bases, the J end lost 7 bases, and 11 bases lay between the germline ends. The CDR3 is made up of 12 amino acids.

This chain uses TRBV7-6 with TRBJ2-5, with TRBD2 matching over 11 bases. The CDR3 runs to 16 residues. V dropped 7 bases and J dropped 1; count of bases not matched to a gene: 8. Germline CDR1 SGHVS, CDR2 FNYEAQ. CDR3 region: CASKLGTSGLQETQYF. The CDR3 DNA follows: TGTGCCAGCAAACTCGGGACTAGCGGCCTCCAAGAGACCCAGTACTTC.

The CDR3 DNA reads as TGTGCCAGTAAGACAGGGGCCAATCAGCCCCAGCATTTT. Translation gives CASKTGANQPQHF. This sequence joins TRBV28 and TRBJ1-5, with 8 bases matching TRBD1. The germline gives CDR1 MDHEN, CDR2 SYDVKM. After removal of 9 bases from V and 3 bases from J, the junction contained 4 bases not matched to a gene. The CDR3 has 13 residues. The variable domain in full, completed from reference TRBV28 and TRBJ1-5, reads DVKVTQSSRYLVKRTGEKVFLECVQDMDHENMFWYRQDPGLGLRLIYFSYDVKMKEKGDIPEGYSVSREKKERFSLILESASTNQTSMYLCASKTGANQPQHFGDGTRLSIL.

The chain combines TRBV13 with TRBJ2-7; no definite D call. In germline, CDR1 is PRHDT, CDR2 FYEKMQ (reference sequence). Trimming stripped 7 bases from V and 3 bases from J, with 16 bases between. CDR3 length: 14 residues. DNA of the CDR3: TGTGCCAGCAAATCGGCTCTAAAGGACTACGAGCAGTACTTC. Translation: CASKSALKDYEQYF.

The rearrangement links TRBV7-2 to TRBJ2-7; D call uncertain. The length of the CDR3 is 11 residues. The V gene lost 4 bases and the J gene lost 5 bases, with 6 bases spanning the gap. Germline V gene sequence: CDR1 SGHTA, CDR2 FQGNSA. The CDR3: CASSSLHEQYF. In DNA, the CDR3 is TGTGCCAGCAGCTCTCTCCACGAGCAGTACTTC.

The chain recombines TRBV30 with TRBJ1-1; D gene ambiguous. The CDR3 contains 13 residues. The germline V gene encodes CDR1 GTSNPN and CDR2 SVGIG (reference sequence). V lost 5 bases and J lost 0, with 10 bases in between. DNA for the CDR3: TGTGCCTGGCATACCGGGGTGAACACTGAAGCTTTCTTT. Its protein product is CAWHTGVNTEAFF.

The rearrangement links TRBV7-2 to TRBJ1-2; TRBD1 is a possible D gene (6 bases). This CDR3 is 16 amino acids long. Trimming cost V 1 base and J 3 bases, with 15 bases left between them. From germline, CDR1 is SGHTA and CDR2 FQGNSA. CDR3: CASSLVYRVEDYGYTF. The CDR3 DNA is TGTGCCAGCAGCTTAGTGTACAGGGTGGAGGACTATGGCTACACCTTC.